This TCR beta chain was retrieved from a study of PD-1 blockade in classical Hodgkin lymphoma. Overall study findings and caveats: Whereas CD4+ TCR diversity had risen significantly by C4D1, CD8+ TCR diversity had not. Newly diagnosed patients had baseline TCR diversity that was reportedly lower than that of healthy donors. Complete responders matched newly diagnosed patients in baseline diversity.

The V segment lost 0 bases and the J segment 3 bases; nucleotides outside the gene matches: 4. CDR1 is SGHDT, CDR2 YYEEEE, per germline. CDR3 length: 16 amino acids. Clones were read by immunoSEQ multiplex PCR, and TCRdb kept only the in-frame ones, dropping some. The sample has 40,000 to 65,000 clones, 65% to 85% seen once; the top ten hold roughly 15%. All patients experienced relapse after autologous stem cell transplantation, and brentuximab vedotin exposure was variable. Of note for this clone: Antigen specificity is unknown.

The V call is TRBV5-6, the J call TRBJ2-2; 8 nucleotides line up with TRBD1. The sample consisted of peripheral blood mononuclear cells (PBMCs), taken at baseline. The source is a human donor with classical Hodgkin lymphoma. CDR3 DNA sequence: TGTGCCAGCAGCTTGGCTCAGGGGGCGGACACCGGGGAGCTGTTTTTT. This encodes CASSLAQGADTGELFF. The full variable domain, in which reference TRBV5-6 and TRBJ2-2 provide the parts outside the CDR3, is DAGVTQSPTHLIKTRGQQVTLRCSPKSGHDTVSWYQQALGQGPQFIFQYYEEEERQRGNFPDRFSGHQFPNYSSELNVNALLLGDSALYLCASSLAQGADTGELFFGEGSRLTVL.